This T cell receptor (beta chain) was captured by sequencing in a study of T cell changes during pregnancy in multiple sclerosis. Germline loops: CDR1 SEHNR, CDR2 FQNEAQ (reference sequence). The CDR3 totals 14 residues. V lost 5 bases and J lost 6, with 17 bases in between. Only in-frame clones appear in the TCRdb table, and some are missing; sequencing was by immunoSEQ multiplex PCR. In the table there are roughly 58,000 clones, about nine tenths of which are singletons. The sample was CD8+ T cells from peripheral blood mononuclear cells, taken before pregnancy. The chain carries TRBV7-9 and TRBJ2-7, with D perhaps TRBD2 (7 bases). The receptor comes from a female donor with multiple sclerosis, enrolled in a pregnancy study. In DNA form, the CDR3 reads TGTGCCAGCAGCCCCGGGGGGCTGACCTTCGAGCAGTACTTC. This sequence encodes CASSPGGLTFEQYF. The full variable domain, with the rest looked up from reference TRBV7-9 and TRBJ2-7, is DTGVSQNPRHKITKRGQNVTFRCDPISEHNRLYWYRQTLGQGPEFLTYFQNEAQLEKSRLLSDRFSAERPKGSFSTLEIQRTEQGDSAMYLCASSPGGLTFEQYFGPGTRLTVT.